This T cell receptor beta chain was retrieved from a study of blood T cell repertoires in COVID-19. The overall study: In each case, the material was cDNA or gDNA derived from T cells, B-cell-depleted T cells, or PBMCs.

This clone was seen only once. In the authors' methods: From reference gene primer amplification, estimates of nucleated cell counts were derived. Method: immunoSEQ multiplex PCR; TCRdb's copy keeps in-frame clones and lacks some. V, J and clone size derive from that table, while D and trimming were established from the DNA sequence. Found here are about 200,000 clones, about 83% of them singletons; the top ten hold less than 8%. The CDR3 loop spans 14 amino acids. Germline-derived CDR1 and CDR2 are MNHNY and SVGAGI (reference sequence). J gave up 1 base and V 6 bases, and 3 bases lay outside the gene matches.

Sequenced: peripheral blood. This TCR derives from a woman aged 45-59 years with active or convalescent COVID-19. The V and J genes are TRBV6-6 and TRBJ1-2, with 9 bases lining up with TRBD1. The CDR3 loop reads CASRSTGGNYGYTF. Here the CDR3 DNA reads TGTGCCAGCAGATCGACAGGGGGTAACTATGGCTACACCTTC.